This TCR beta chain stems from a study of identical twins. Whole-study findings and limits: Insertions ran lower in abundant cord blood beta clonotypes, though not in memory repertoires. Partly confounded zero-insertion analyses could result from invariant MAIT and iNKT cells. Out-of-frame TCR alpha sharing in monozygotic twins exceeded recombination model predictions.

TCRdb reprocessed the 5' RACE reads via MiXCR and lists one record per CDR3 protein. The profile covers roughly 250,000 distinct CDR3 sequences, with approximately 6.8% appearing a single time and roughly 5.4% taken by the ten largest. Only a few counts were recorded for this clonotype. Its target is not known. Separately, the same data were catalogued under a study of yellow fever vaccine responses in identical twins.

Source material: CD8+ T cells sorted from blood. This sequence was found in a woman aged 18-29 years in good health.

The CDR3 region has the DNA TGTGCCACCCTCTCTGGAAACACCATATATTTT. It codes for CATLSGNTIYF. The chain couples TRBV10-3 to TRBJ1-3; no clear D gene. This CDR3 region has 11 residues. V shed 10 bases and J shed 0 bases, with 4 bases lying between them. Germline assignment: CDR1 ENHRY and CDR2 SYGVKD.